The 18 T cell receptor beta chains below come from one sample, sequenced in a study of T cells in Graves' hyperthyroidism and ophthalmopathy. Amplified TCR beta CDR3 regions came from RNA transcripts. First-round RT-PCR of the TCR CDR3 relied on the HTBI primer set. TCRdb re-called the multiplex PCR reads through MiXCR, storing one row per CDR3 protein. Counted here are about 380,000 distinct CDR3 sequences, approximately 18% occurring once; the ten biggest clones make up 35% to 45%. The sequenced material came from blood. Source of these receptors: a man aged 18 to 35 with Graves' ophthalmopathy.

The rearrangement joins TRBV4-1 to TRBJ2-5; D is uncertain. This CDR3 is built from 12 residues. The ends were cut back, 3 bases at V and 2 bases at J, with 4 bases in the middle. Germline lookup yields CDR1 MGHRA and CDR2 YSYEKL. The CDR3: CASSHLQETQYF. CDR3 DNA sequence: TGCGCCAGCAGCCACCTACAAGAGACCCAGTACTTC.

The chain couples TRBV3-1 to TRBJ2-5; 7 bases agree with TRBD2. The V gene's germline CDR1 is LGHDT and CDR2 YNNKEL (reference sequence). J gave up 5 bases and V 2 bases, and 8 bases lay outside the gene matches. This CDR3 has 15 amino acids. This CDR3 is CASSQFGGGEETQYF. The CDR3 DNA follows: TGTGCCAGCAGCCAATTTGGCGGGGGAGAGGAGACCCAGTACTTC.

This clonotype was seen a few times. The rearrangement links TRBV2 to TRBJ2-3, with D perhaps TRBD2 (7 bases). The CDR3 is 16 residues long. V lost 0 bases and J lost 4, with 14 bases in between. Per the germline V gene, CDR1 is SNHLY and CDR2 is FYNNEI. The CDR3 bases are TGTGCCAGCAGTGAAGCGGGGGGGGGCGTCTCAGATACGCAGTATTTT. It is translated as CASSEAGGGVSDTQYF.

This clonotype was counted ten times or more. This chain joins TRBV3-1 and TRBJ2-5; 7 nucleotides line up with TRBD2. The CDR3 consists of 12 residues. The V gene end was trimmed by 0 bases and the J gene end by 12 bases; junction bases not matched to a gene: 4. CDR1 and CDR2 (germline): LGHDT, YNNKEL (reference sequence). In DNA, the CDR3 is TGTGCCAGCAGCCAAGAGTCAGGGAGGGAGTACTTC. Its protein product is CASSQESGREYF.

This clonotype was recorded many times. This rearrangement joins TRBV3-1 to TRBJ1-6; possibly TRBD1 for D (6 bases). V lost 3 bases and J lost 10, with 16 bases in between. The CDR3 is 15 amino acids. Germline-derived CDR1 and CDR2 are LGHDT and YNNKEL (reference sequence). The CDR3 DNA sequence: TGTGCCAGCAGCCACTCGGACAGTGGTCTCTCACCCCTCCACTTT. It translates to CASSHSDSGLSPLHF.

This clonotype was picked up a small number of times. The CDR3 loop is CAIRRQEDYNEQFF. In nucleotides, the CDR3 is TGTGCCATCAGACGACAGGAGGACTACAATGAGCAGTTCTTC. The chain is built from TRBV10-3 and TRBJ2-1; weak D call: TRBD1 (6 bases). V lost 6 bases and J 3 bases, leaving 12 bases between the germline ends. CDR1 is ENHRY, CDR2 SYGVKD, per germline. The CDR3 runs to 14 residues.

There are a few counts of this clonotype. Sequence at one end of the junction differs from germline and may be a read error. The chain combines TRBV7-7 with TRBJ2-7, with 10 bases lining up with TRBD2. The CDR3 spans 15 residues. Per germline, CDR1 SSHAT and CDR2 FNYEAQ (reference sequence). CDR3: CASSLGSGGTDEQYF. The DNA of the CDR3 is TGTGCTAGCAGCCTCGGTAGCGGGGGGACCGACGAGCAGTACTTC.

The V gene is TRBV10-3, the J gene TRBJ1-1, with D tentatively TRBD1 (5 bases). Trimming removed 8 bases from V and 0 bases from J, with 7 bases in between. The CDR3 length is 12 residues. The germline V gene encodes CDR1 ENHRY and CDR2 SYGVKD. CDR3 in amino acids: CAIGGVNTEAFF. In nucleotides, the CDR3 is TGTGCCATCGGGGGGGTGAACACTGAAGCTTTCTTT.

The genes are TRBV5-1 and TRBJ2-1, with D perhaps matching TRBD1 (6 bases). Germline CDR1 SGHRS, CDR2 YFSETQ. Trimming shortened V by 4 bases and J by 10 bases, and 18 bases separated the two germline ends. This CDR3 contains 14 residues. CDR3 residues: CASSVRDTFSEQFF. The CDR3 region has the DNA TGCGCCAGCAGCGTCCGGGACACCTTCTCCGAGCAGTTCTTC.

In DNA, the CDR3 is TGTGCCAGTAGTACCACCTCGAGGGGGGGCCTCTACAATGAGCAGTTCTTC. This sequence encodes CASSTTSRGGLYNEQFF. J is TRBJ2-1 and V is TRBV19; a weak D match, TRBD2 (7 bases). Trimming left V 4 bases short and J 3 bases short, with 19 bases between. The CDR3 is made up of 17 amino acids. Germline CDR1 and CDR2: LNHDA and SQIVND (reference sequence).

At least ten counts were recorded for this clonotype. CDR3 sequence: CASSLASGAGDTQYF. CDR3 nucleotide sequence: TGTGCCAGCAGCTTAGCATCAGGGGCAGGAGATACGCAGTATTTT. The chain recombines TRBV7-9 with TRBJ2-3; TRBD1 is a possible D gene (6 bases). The CDR3 consists of 15 residues. Looked up from germline, CDR1 is SEHNR and CDR2 is FQNEAQ (reference sequence). The ends were cut back, 0 bases at V and 5 bases at J, with 12 bases in the middle.

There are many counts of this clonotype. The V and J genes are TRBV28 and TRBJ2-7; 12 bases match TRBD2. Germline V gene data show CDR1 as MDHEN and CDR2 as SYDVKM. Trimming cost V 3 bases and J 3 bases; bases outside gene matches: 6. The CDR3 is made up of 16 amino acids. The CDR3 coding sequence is TGTGCCAGCAGTTTTTTACTAGCGGGGGGAAACTACGAGCAGTACTTC. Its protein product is CASSFLLAGGNYEQYF. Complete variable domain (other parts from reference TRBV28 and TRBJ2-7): DVKVTQSSRYLVKRTGEKVFLECVQDMDHENMFWYRQDPGLGLRLIYFSYDVKMKEKGDIPEGYSVSREKKERFSLILESASTNQTSMYLCASSFLLAGGNYEQYFGPGTRLTVT.

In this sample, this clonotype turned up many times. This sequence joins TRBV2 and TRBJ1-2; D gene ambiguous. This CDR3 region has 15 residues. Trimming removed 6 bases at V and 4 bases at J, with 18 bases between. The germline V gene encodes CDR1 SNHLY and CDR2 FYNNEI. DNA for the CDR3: TGTGCCAGCAGCCCCGGCGGCATCTGGGTCTATGGCTACACCTTC. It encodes CASSPGGIWVYGYTF.

The CDR3 here is CASSARQGDQPQHF. The CDR3 DNA is TGTGCCAGCAGTGCAAGACAGGGTGATCAGCCCCAGCATTTT. The V call is TRBV2, the J call TRBJ1-5, with 7 nucleotides matching TRBD1. After removal of 4 bases from V and 5 bases from J, the junction contained 5 bases not matched to a gene. Germline V gene sequence: CDR1 SNHLY, CDR2 FYNNEI. The CDR3 runs 14 residues.

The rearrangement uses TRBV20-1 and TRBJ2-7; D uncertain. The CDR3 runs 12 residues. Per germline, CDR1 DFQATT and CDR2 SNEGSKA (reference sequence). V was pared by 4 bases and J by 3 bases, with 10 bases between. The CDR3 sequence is CSANGSFYEQYF. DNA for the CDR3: TGCAGTGCTAACGGGTCGTTCTACGAGCAGTACTTC.

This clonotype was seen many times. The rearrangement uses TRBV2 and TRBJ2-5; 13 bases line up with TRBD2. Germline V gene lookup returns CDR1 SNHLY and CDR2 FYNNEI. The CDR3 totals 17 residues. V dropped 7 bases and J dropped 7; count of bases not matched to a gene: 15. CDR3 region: CASIRLAGGRGERTQYF. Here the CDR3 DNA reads TGTGCCAGCATCAGACTAGCGGGGGGCCGGGGGGAACGGACCCAGTACTTC.

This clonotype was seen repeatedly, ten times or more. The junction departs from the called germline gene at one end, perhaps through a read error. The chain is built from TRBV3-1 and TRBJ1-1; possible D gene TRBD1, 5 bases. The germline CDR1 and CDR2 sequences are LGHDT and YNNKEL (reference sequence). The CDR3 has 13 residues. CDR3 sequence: CASSQPGPTEAFF. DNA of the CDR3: TGTGCCAGCAGCCAACCGGGGCCGACTGAGGCTTTCTTT.

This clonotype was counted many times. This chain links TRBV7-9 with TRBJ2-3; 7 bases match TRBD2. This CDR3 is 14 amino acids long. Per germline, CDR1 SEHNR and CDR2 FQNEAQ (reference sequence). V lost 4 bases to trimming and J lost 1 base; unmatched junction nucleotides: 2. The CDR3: CASSYREGTDTQYF. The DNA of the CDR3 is TGTGCCAGCAGCTACCGGGAGGGCACAGATACGCAGTATTTT. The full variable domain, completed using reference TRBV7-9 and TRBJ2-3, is DTGVSQNPRHKITKRGQNVTFRCDPISEHNRLYWYRQTLGQGPEFLTYFQNEAQLEKSRLLSDRFSAERPKGSFSTLEIQRTEQGDSAMYLCASSYREGTDTQYFGPGTRLTVL.